These 4 T cell receptor beta chains were sequenced from one sample in a study of tumor-infiltrating lymphocytes in primary liver carcinoma. With a constant-region primer, TCR beta cDNA was made from approximately 520 ng of total RNA. A slightly modified ARM-PCR protocol with three nested multiplex PCR rounds produced these TCR beta libraries. The first two PCR rounds used TRBV1-TRBV30 forward primers with a C-beta reverse primer, around 10 cycles each. TCRdb re-analysed the multiplex PCR reads in MiXCR, keeping a single row per CDR3 protein. The sample carries about 310,000 distinct CDR3 sequences, almost 60% recorded once. For blood RNA, unsorted whole blood served as the source, and germline DNA was extracted too. Sequencing was done on a sample of peripheral blood. The receptors here all came from a woman aged 25 to 39 with primary liver carcinoma and hepatitis B virus infection.

The chain links TRBV13 to TRBJ2-3; 7 bases line up with TRBD2. The V segment lost 1 base and the J segment 11 bases; nucleotides outside the gene matches: 12. The germline CDR1 and CDR2 sequences are PRHDT and FYEKMQ (reference sequence). CDR3 length equals 15 residues. The CDR3 loop reads CASSLEAGAGARQYF. The CDR3 DNA reads TGTGCCAGCAGCTTAGAGGCGGGCGCGGGAGCTAGGCAGTATTTT.

This chain uses TRBV6-2 or TRBV6-3 with TRBJ2-7; maybe TRBD1 (5 bases). This CDR3 is 14 amino acids long. V gave up 8 bases and J gave up 1 base, with 15 bases separating them. Per the germline V gene, CDR1 is MNHEY and CDR2 is SVGEGT. The CDR3 bases are TGTGCCAGCTTCGGTAAGGGGCGTTCCTACGAGCAGTACTTC. This translates into CASFGKGRSYEQYF.

For this clonotype: At one end the junction does not follow the germline gene, possibly because of a read error. This rearrangement joins TRBV5-6 to TRBJ2-7, with D perhaps TRBD1 or TRBD2 (5 bases each). The CDR3 consists of 12 residues. CDR1 SGHDT and CDR2 YYEEEE come from the germline V gene. The CDR3 sequence is CASTLRGNEQYF. The CDR3 nucleotides read TGTGCCAGCACCTTGAGGGGCAACGAGCAGTACTTC.

The gene calls are TRBV7-9 and TRBJ2-3; tentatively, D is TRBD1 or TRBD2 (5 bases each). Per germline, CDR1 SEHNR and CDR2 FQNEAQ (reference sequence). Trimming pared 6 bases from V and 2 bases from J, leaving 12 bases between. CDR3 length: 14 amino acids. For the CDR3, the DNA is TGTGCCAGCAGGGCCACGGGGACCACAGATACGCAGTATTTT. Translating it yields CASRATGTTDTQYF.